Ten or more counts support the clone carrying this TCR beta chain. The source of the sample is a study of identical twins. Germline V gene lookup returns CDR1 SGHTA and CDR2 FQGNSA. The CDR3 consists of 15 residues. Trimming removed 5 bases from V and 4 bases from J; junction bases left unmatched: 9. TCRdb passed the 5' RACE reads through MiXCR, listing each CDR3 protein once. The table lists approximately 690,000 distinct CDR3 sequences, roughly 6% of them singletons. Specimen: naive T cells sorted from blood. This clonotype was sampled from a young man in good health. V is TRBV7-2 and J is TRBJ1-1, with TRBD1 matching over 8 bases. For the CDR3, the DNA is TGTGCCAGCAGCAAACGGACAGGGAGACCCACTGAAGCTTTCTTT. Translating gives CASSKRTGRPTEAFF.